Below, 30 T cell receptor beta chains from the same sample are listed, as sequenced in a study of CD8 T cells in ankylosing spondylitis. Each CDR3 protein gets one entry after TCRdb re-called the 5' RACE reads with MiXCR. The sample has nearly 350,000 distinct CDR3 sequences; 14% to 15% are singletons. Sample: blood, either unsorted or a sorted T cell fraction (not recorded which). These receptors all stem from a male donor with ankylosing spondylitis or in good health (not recorded which).

There are a few counts of this clonotype. The chain combines TRBV9 with TRBJ2-2; D is possibly TRBD2 (5 bases). CDR1 is SGDLS and CDR2 is YYNGEE in the germline V gene. CDR3 length equals 15 residues. Trimming took off 1 base at V and 3 bases at J, with 10 bases between the two ends. This CDR3 reads CASSVTERDTGELFF. The DNA of the CDR3 is TGTGCCAGCAGCGTAACAGAGAGGGACACCGGGGAGCTGTTTTTT.

There are a few counts of this clonotype. V usage is TRBV4-1 and J usage is TRBJ1-2, with a possible D match to TRBD1 (5 bases). V gave up 0 bases and J gave up 8 bases, with 16 bases separating them. The length of the CDR3 is 15 residues. The germline gives CDR1 MGHRA, CDR2 YSYEKL. CDR3: CASSQDGGVGRGYTF. As DNA, the CDR3 is TGCGCCAGCAGCCAAGATGGGGGGGTAGGGAGAGGCTACACCTTC.

The V call is TRBV20-1, the J call TRBJ2-3, with TRBD1 identical over 8 bases. The CDR3 contains 15 residues. Trimming at V came to 5 bases and at J to 3 bases, leaving 10 bases not matched to a gene. CDR1 is DFQATT and CDR2 is SNEGSKA in the germline V gene (reference sequence). CDR3 sequence reads: CSALGQGGWTDTQYF. The CDR3 DNA sequence: TGCAGTGCTCTTGGACAGGGAGGTTGGACAGATACGCAGTATTTT.

The CDR3 DNA reads as TGTGCCAGCAAAACAGGGGACTATGGCTACACCTTC. This gives the protein CASKTGDYGYTF. The chain has TRBV6-5 and TRBJ1-2; 7 bases fit TRBD1. This CDR3 has 12 residues. The V and J ends lost 7 bases and 3 bases, in that order; junction bases with no gene match: 2. Germline V gives CDR1 MNHEY, CDR2 SVGAGI.

A few counts support this clonotype. The chain carries TRBV3-1 and TRBJ2-2; 12 nucleotides line up with TRBD1. V was pared by 4 bases and J by 7 bases, with 7 bases of the junction left unmatched. This CDR3 region has 16 residues. Germline-derived CDR1 and CDR2 are LGHDT and YNNKEL (reference sequence). CDR3 DNA sequence: TGTGCCAGCAGCCCCCTTGGGACAGGGGGCAACGGGGAGCTGTTTTTT. Encoded protein: CASSPLGTGGNGELFF.

This chain uses TRBV7-6 with TRBJ2-2, with 10 bases aligning to TRBD2. This CDR3 region has 16 residues. Germline values: CDR1 SGHVS, CDR2 FNYEAQ. With 4 bases clipped from V and 6 bases from J, the junction kept 8 bases outside the gene matches. CDR3 sequence: CASSSLPAGGSGELFF. CDR3 sequence (DNA): TGTGCCAGCAGCTCCCTTCCAGCGGGGGGGTCCGGGGAGCTGTTTTTT. The full variable domain, its missing parts supplied by reference TRBV7-6 and TRBJ2-2, is GAGVSQSPRYKVTKRGQDVALRCDPISGHVSLYWYRQALGQGPEFLTYFNYEAQQDKSGLPNDRFSAERPEGSISTLTIQRTEQRDSAMYRCASSSLPAGGSGELFFGEGSRLTVL.

This clonotype was seen more than once but under ten times. The chain uses TRBV12-3 or TRBV12-4 and TRBJ2-1; 13 bases are shared with TRBD2. The CDR3 consists of 17 residues. Trimming cost V 5 bases and J 8 bases; bases outside gene matches: 12. CDR3 amino acids: CASSSLLAGGINHEQFF. The CDR3 nucleotides read TGTGCCAGCAGTAGCCTACTAGCGGGAGGGATAAATCATGAGCAGTTCTTC.

This clonotype was seen at least ten times. This chain connects TRBV12-3 or TRBV12-4 to TRBJ2-5; D may match TRBD1 or TRBD2 (5 bases each). This CDR3 is built from 15 residues. Between the trimmed V and J ends, which lost 2 bases and 4 bases, there was a span of 14 bases. CDR3 sequence: CASSLLRGRGETQYF. CDR3 DNA: TGTGCCAGCAGTTTATTGAGGGGTCGCGGAGAGACCCAGTACTTC.

The rearrangement links TRBV5-1 to TRBJ1-2; TRBD1 matches 10 bases. Germline CDR1 is SGHRS and CDR2 is YFSETQ. V lost 4 bases, J lost 7 bases, and 10 bases stayed unmatched. The CDR3 covers 15 residues. The CDR3 sequence: CASSTGQGVYAGYTF. As DNA, the CDR3 is TGCGCCAGCAGCACAGGACAGGGGGTTTACGCTGGCTACACCTTC. Full variable domain (remainder filled in from reference TRBV5-1 and TRBJ1-2): KAGVTQTPRYLIKTRGQQVTLSCSPISGHRSVSWYQQTPGQGLQFLFEYFSETQRNKGNFPGRFSGRQFSNSRSEMNVSTLELGDSALYLCASSTGQGVYAGYTFGSGTRLTVV.

This clonotype was recorded a few times. V gene TRBV5-1 combines with J gene TRBJ2-7; TRBD2 might be the D (6 bases). Germline CDR1 SGHRS, CDR2 YFSETQ. Between the trimmed V and J ends, which lost 4 bases and 4 bases, there was a span of 15 bases. There are 14 residues in the CDR3. The CDR3 loop reads CASSSGSEPYEQYF. The CDR3 DNA follows: TGCGCCAGCAGCAGCGGGTCGGAACCTTACGAGCAGTACTTC.

This chain links TRBV4-2 with TRBJ2-3, with 9 bases that match TRBD2. The germline CDR1 and CDR2 sequences are LGHNA and YNFKEQ. The V gene end was trimmed by 1 base and the J gene end by 2 bases; junction bases not matched to a gene: 4. The CDR3 runs 16 residues. CDR3 in amino acids: CASSQAPSGVTDTQYF. CDR3 in DNA: TGTGCCAGCAGCCAAGCCCCTAGCGGGGTCACAGATACGCAGTATTTT.

The rearrangement uses TRBV7-9 and TRBJ2-2; the D gene is possibly TRBD1 (5 bases). Trimming cost V 3 bases and J 0 bases, with 11 bases left between them. The CDR3 is 16 amino acids. From germline, CDR1 is SEHNR and CDR2 FQNEAQ (reference sequence). CDR3 sequence: CASSFGGHSNTGELFF. CDR3 in DNA: TGTGCCAGCAGCTTTGGTGGACACTCGAACACCGGGGAGCTGTTTTTT.

The table lists this clonotype with a few counts. This chain uses TRBV7-2 with TRBJ2-1, with D possibly being TRBD2 (5 bases). V was clipped by 7 bases and J by 3 bases, with 13 bases between them. CDR3 size: 14 residues. CDR1 and CDR2 (germline): SGHTA, FQGNSA. CDR3 region: CASTPGGYYNEQFF. The CDR3 DNA is TGTGCCAGCACCCCGGGCGGGTACTACAATGAGCAGTTCTTC. Filled out from reference TRBV7-2 and TRBJ2-1, the complete variable domain reads GAGVSQSPSNKVTEKGKDVELRCDPISGHTALYWYRQSLGQGLEFLIYFQGNSAPDKSGLPSDRFSAERTGGSVSTLTIQRTQQEDSAVYLCASTPGGYYNEQFFGPGTRLTVL.

This chain links TRBV5-5 with TRBJ2-5; TRBD1 aligns across 8 bases. Germline V gene data show CDR1 as SGHKS and CDR2 as YYEKEE (reference sequence). The CDR3 has 15 residues. V lost 4 bases, J lost 4 bases, and 9 bases stayed unmatched. CDR3 DNA: TGTGCCAGCAGCCCCGGGACAGGTGCGGGAGAGACCCAGTACTTC. Translating it yields CASSPGTGAGETQYF.

The chain links TRBV25-1 to TRBJ2-3; no definite D call. V gave up 3 bases and J gave up 1 base, with 17 bases separating them. CDR3 length equals 17 residues. CDR1 MGHDK and CDR2 SYGVNS come from the germline V gene. The chain's CDR3 is CASSDGEKGYRTDTQYF. The CDR3 DNA follows: TGTGCCAGCAGTGATGGGGAAAAGGGTTACCGCACAGATACGCAGTATTTT.

The V call is TRBV10-3, the J call TRBJ1-2; the D is unclear. The length of the CDR3 is 15 residues. Deletions cut 0 bases from V and 0 bases from J, with 8 bases between. From germline, CDR1 is ENHRY and CDR2 SYGVKD. This CDR3 reads CAISESWEANYGYTF. The CDR3, as DNA: TGTGCCATCAGTGAGTCGTGGGAGGCTAACTATGGCTACACCTTC.

This clonotype was recorded a few times. This rearrangement joins TRBV12-3 or TRBV12-4 to TRBJ2-2; D is uncertain. CDR3 length equals 15 residues. Deletions cut 4 bases from V and 5 bases from J, with 14 bases between. This CDR3 reads CASSSGTRRTGELFF. The DNA for the CDR3 is TGTGCCAGCAGTTCGGGCACCAGACGAACCGGGGAGCTGTTTTTT.

CDR3 bases: TGCGCCAGCAGCTTGTCTCCACAAGAAGGTGAAAAACTGTTTTTT. This gives the protein CASSLSPQEGEKLFF. The chain couples TRBV5-1 to TRBJ1-4, with D unclear. This CDR3 contains 15 residues. Trimming removed 1 base at V and 7 bases at J, with 14 bases between. Germline V lookup: CDR1 SGHRS, CDR2 YFSETQ.

This clonotype was recorded at least ten times. The genes are TRBV27 and TRBJ1-6, with D unresolved. Germline CDR1 MNHEY, CDR2 SMNVEV (reference sequence). This CDR3 has 14 amino acids. V lost 6 bases to trimming and J lost 2 bases, with 8 bases between them. The CDR3 bases are TGTGCCAGCAGGGAATGGGCCTATAATTCACCCCTCCACTTT. Translated, it gives CASREWAYNSPLHF.

In the case of this clonotype: One base away lies a much larger clone, so this may be a sequencing read error. V is TRBV6-1 and J is TRBJ1-1; a possible D gene is TRBD1 (5 bases). The CDR3 covers 13 residues. Germline V gene lookup returns CDR1 MNHNS and CDR2 SASEGT. Between the trimmed V and J ends, which lost 7 bases and 1 base, there was a span of 10 bases. CDR3 residues: CASTGTGNTEAFF. The CDR3, as DNA: TGTGCCAGCACCGGGACGGGGAACACTGAAGCTTTCTTT.

This clonotype was seen more than once but under ten times. V usage is TRBV6-1 and J usage is TRBJ2-1; tentatively, D is TRBD1 or TRBD2 (5 bases each). Germline values: CDR1 MNHNS, CDR2 SASEGT. Trimming left V 7 bases short and J 4 bases short, with 20 bases between. The CDR3 contains 16 residues. The CDR3 DNA follows: TGTGCCAGCAACTTGACGCCCGGGACCCATTACAATGAGCAGTTCTTC. This sequence encodes CASNLTPGTHYNEQFF.

This chain connects TRBV5-8 to TRBJ1-2; 11 nucleotides match TRBD1. Germline V lookup: CDR1 SGHTS, CDR2 YDEGEE. This CDR3 region has 15 residues. The J segment lost 3 bases and the V segment lost 4 bases, leaving 5 bases of the junction unmatched. In DNA, the CDR3 is TGTGCCAGCAGCAGGGGACAGGGGGGATACTATGGCTACACCTTC. Translation gives CASSRGQGGYYGYTF.

V gene TRBV20-1 combines with J gene TRBJ2-1, with D perhaps assigned TRBD1 or TRBD2 (5 bases each). This CDR3 spans 11 amino acids. Trimming removed 3 bases at V and 9 bases at J, with 9 bases between. The germline CDR1 and CDR2 sequences are DFQATT and SNEGSKA (reference sequence). The CDR3 nucleotides are TGCAGTGCTAGTCCCGGGACTGAGCAGTTCTTC. Residues: CSASPGTEQFF.

There are a few counts of this clonotype. The CDR3 region has the DNA TGCGCCAGCAGTGAGGGCGGAGGCTACAATGAGCAGTTCTTC. Its translation is CASSEGGGYNEQFF. The chain links TRBV10-2 to TRBJ2-1, with TRBD2 as a possible D gene (5 bases). Trimming stripped 2 bases from V and 3 bases from J, with 8 bases between. CDR3 size: 14 residues. CDR1 is WSHSY, CDR2 SAAADI, per germline.

This clonotype has a handful of counts. The J gene is TRBJ2-1, the V gene TRBV5-1; TRBD2 matches 7 bases. With V trimmed by 4 bases and J by 14 bases, 15 bases remained unmatched. CDR3 length: 14 residues. CDR1 SGHRS and CDR2 YFSETQ come from the germline V gene. The CDR3 loop reads CASSLREASLGEFF. In DNA form, the CDR3 reads TGCGCCAGCAGCCTCCGGGAGGCATCCCTGGGGGAGTTCTTC.

This clonotype was counted only a few times. The V call is TRBV5-6, the J call TRBJ1-5, with 7 bases identical to TRBD1. The CDR3 spans 14 residues. Germline CDR1 is SGHDT and CDR2 is YYEEEE. The junction had 6 bases not matched to a gene; V was cut back by 4 bases and J by 5 bases. In DNA form, the CDR3 reads TGTGCCAGCAGCCAGGGACAGAGATATCAGCCCCAGCATTTT. It codes for CASSQGQRYQPQHF.

There are a few counts of this clonotype. The chain links TRBV29-1 to TRBJ2-3; D might be TRBD1 or TRBD2, each matching 5 bases. The CDR3 is 14 amino acids. Germline V gives CDR1 SQVTM, CDR2 ANQGSEA. Trimming shortened V by 8 bases and J by 0 bases, and 15 bases separated the two germline ends. The CDR3 protein is CSTWSGRSTDTQYF. The CDR3 DNA sequence: TGCAGCACCTGGTCGGGGCGGAGCACAGATACGCAGTATTTT.

There are many counts of this clonotype. The V call is TRBV4-1, the J call TRBJ2-1, with a possible D match to TRBD2 (6 bases). The germline gives CDR1 MGHRA, CDR2 YSYEKL. The CDR3 contains 17 residues. Trimming shortened V by 1 base and J by 6 bases, and 19 bases separated the two germline ends. CDR3 residues: CASSQGPRDFQGNEQFF. The CDR3 DNA follows: TGCGCCAGCAGCCAAGGGCCTCGGGACTTCCAGGGCAATGAGCAGTTCTTC.

This clonotype was detected only a few times. The chain carries TRBV4-2 and TRBJ1-5; D might be TRBD1 (6 bases). V was pared by 1 base and J by 0 bases, with 13 bases between. Germline V CDR1 and CDR2: LGHNA, YNFKEQ. The CDR3 has 17 amino acids. The CDR3 sequence is CASSQAAAGDSNQPQHF. The CDR3 DNA sequence: TGTGCCAGCAGCCAAGCCGCGGCAGGGGATAGCAATCAGCCCCAGCATTTT.

This sequence joins TRBV13 and TRBJ2-1; D perhaps matches TRBD1 (6 bases). The germline CDR1 and CDR2 sequences are PRHDT and FYEKMQ (reference sequence). V was cut by 3 bases and J by 9 bases, with 21 bases left in between. This CDR3 is 16 amino acids long. As DNA, the CDR3 is TGTGCCAGCAGCTTGGCGTCGGGACATCGTCTCAGTGAGCAGTTCTTC. Amino acid sequence: CASSLASGHRLSEQFF.